A selection of T cell receptor beta chains follows, all from one sample in a study of T cells after yellow fever vaccination. TCRdb re-called the 5' RACE reads through MiXCR, storing one row per CDR3 protein. The profile shows just under 600,000 distinct CDR3 sequences, approximately 15% of them singletons. This material consisted of PBMCs, taken on the day of the yellow fever booster vaccination. These receptor sequences come from a man younger than 40 who received the YFV17D yellow fever vaccine. Each CDR3 is given with its conserved first and last residue. D genes are given only for firm matches. Rows give clone size only sometimes, using once, few, many, or a class for an expanded clone.

TRBJ2-4	14	TRBV5-5	NA	few	CASSSTLAKNIQYF	TGTGCCAGCAGCTCAACACTAGCCAAAAACATTCAGTACTTC
TRBJ2-1	17	TRBV7-9	TRBD1	few	CASSSRGQGAIYNEQFF	TGTGCCAGCAGCTCACGAGGACAGGGGGCCATCTACAATGAGCAGTTCTTC
TRBJ2-7	15	TRBV5-1	NA	few	CASSLGREPSYEQYF	TGCGCCAGCAGCTTGGGTCGGGAGCCGTCCTACGAGCAGTACTTC
TRBJ2-3	13	TRBV20-1	NA	NA	CSARDGVEDTQYF	TGCAGTGCTAGGGACGGCGTTGAGGATACGCAGTATTTT
TRBJ2-7	13	TRBV11-2	NA	few	CASIPPGGFQQYF	TGTGCCAGCATCCCCCCCGGAGGGTTCCAGCAGTACTTC
TRBJ2-1	15	TRBV7-8	TRBD2	NA	CASSLSGETYNEQFF	TGTGCCAGCAGCTTAAGCGGGGAGACCTACAATGAGCAGTTCTTC
TRBJ2-1	15	TRBV5-1	NA	many	CASSLDQPGINEQFF	TGCGCCAGCAGCTTGGACCAGCCCGGGATAAATGAGCAGTTCTTC
TRBJ1-5	14	TRBV5-1	NA	few	CASSLSGANQPQHF	TGCGCCAGCAGCTTATCGGGGGCTAATCAGCCCCAGCATTTT
TRBJ1-1	14	TRBV6-5	NA	NA	CASTYSWGGTEAFF	TGTGCCAGCACTTACTCCTGGGGAGGAACTGAAGCTTTCTTT
TRBJ2-5	17	TRBV13	TRBD2	NA	CASSLAKGTSGSETQYF	TGTGCCAGCAGCTTAGCAAAAGGGACTAGCGGGAGCGAGACCCAGTACTTC
TRBJ2-4	14	TRBV27	TRBD1	NA	CASSLSTGGNIQYF	TGTGCCAGCAGTTTATCTACAGGGGGGAACATTCAGTACTTC
TRBJ2-1	15	TRBV7-9	NA	many	CASSLRQSSYNEQFF	TGTGCCAGCAGTTTACGACAGAGCTCCTACAATGAGCAGTTCTTC
TRBJ2-7	15	TRBV12-3/TRBV12-4	NA	few	CASSSGRGSVYEQYF	TGTGCCAGCAGTTCAGGCCGGGGGTCGGTGTACGAGCAGTACTTC
TRBJ2-7	14	TRBV5-6	NA	NA	CASSFQGGNYEQYF	TGTGCCAGCAGCTTCCAGGGGGGCAACTACGAGCAGTACTTC
TRBJ1-6	18	TRBV11-2	NA	few	CASSPRTTLSSYNSPLHF	TGTGCCAGCAGCCCAAGGACAACCTTGAGCTCCTATAATTCACCCCTCCACTTT
TRBJ1-5	12	TRBV20-1	TRBD1	NA	CSARAGGQPQHF	TGCAGTGCTAGAGCAGGGGGCCAGCCCCAGCATTTT
TRBJ1-6	14	TRBV27	NA	NA	CASSFKGSGSPLHF	TGTGCCAGCAGTTTTAAGGGGTCTGGTTCACCCCTCCACTTT
TRBJ1-2	14	TRBV5-5	NA	few	CASSLADSNYGYTF	TGTGCCAGCAGCTTGGCCGACAGTAACTATGGCTACACCTTC
TRBJ2-7	14	TRBV5-1	TRBD2	NA	CASSVTGTTYEQYF	TGCGCCAGCAGCGTGACCGGGACTACCTACGAGCAGTACTTC
TRBJ2-1	15	TRBV15	TRBD1	few	CATSRSGQGYNEQFF	TGTGCCACCAGCAGATCTGGACAGGGGTACAATGAGCAGTTCTTC
TRBJ2-1	11	TRBV18	NA	many	CASSPINEQFF	TGTGCCAGCTCACCGATCAATGAGCAGTTCTTC
TRBJ2-3	14	TRBV15	NA	NA	CATSRDPRGNTQYF	TGTGCCACCAGCAGAGATCCGCGCGGAAATACGCAGTATTTT
TRBJ1-5	13	TRBV7-2	NA	NA	CASSLVVYQPQHF	TGTGCCAGCAGCTTAGTGGTTTATCAGCCCCAGCATTTT
TRBJ2-7	15	TRBV5-6	NA	few	CASSPPPGRRDEQYF	TGTGCCAGCAGCCCCCCCCCGGGGAGGCGTGACGAGCAGTACTTC
TRBJ2-5	14	TRBV7-2	TRBD2	few	CASSLGLAGDWTDF	TGTGCCAGCAGCTTAGGACTAGCGGGAGACTGGACGGACTTC
TRBJ2-7	15	TRBV11-3	TRBD2	NA	CASSLGGRAFGEQYF	TGTGCCAGCAGCTTAGGCGGGAGGGCCTTTGGTGAGCAGTACTTC
TRBJ2-6	16	TRBV20-1	NA	NA	CSASLDFRLGANVLTF	TGCAGTGCCTCATTGGACTTCAGGCTTGGGGCCAACGTCCTGACTTTC
TRBJ2-1	16	TRBV5-1	TRBD2	few	CASSLAVASGRGEQFF	TGCGCCAGCAGCTTGGCCGTGGCTAGCGGTAGGGGTGAGCAGTTCTTC
TRBJ2-1	15	TRBV6-2/TRBV6-3	NA	NA	CASSRPASGLNEQFF	TGTGCCAGCAGTCGTCCGGCCTCAGGGCTCAATGAGCAGTTCTTC
TRBJ2-1	16	TRBV4-2	TRBD2	few	CASSHHLAGEYNEQFF	TGTGCCAGCAGCCATCACCTAGCGGGGGAATACAATGAGCAGTTCTTC
TRBJ2-3	15	TRBV19	NA	NA	CASLPGGGRRDTQYF	TGTGCCAGTCTACCAGGGGGGGGGAGACGAGATACGCAGTATTTT
TRBJ2-7	13	TRBV5-1	NA	few	CASRQTGYYEQYF	TGCGCCAGCAGGCAAACAGGGTACTACGAGCAGTACTTC
TRBJ2-3	14	TRBV10-3	NA	many	CAISESSTWDTQYF	TGTGCCATCAGTGAGTCGTCGACCTGGGATACGCAGTATTTT
TRBJ2-2	11	TRBV3-1	NA	many	CASSQAGELFF	TGCGCCAGCAGCCAGGCCGGGGAGCTGTTTTTT
TRBJ2-1	14	TRBV6-1	NA	few	CASTRTEGVVEQFF	TGTGCCAGCACCCGGACAGAGGGGGTGGTTGAGCAGTTCTTC
TRBJ1-2	13	TRBV7-9	NA	NA	CASSFGQLYGYTF	TGTGCCAGCAGCTTCGGACAGCTGTATGGCTACACCTTC
TRBJ2-1	15	TRBV20-1	NA	few	CSARDEPRNYNEQFF	TGCAGTGCTAGAGATGAACCTCGGAACTACAATGAGCAGTTCTTC
TRBJ1-6	14	TRBV7-9	NA	few	CASSLDLQSSPLHF	TGTGCCAGCAGCCTGGATCTCCAAAGTTCACCCCTCCACTTT
TRBJ1-1	11	TRBV20-1	TRBD1	few	CSATRGTEAFF	TGCAGTGCTACCAGGGGGACTGAAGCTTTCTTT
TRBJ2-7	14	TRBV5-1	TRBD1	NA	CASSPGQGFYEQYF	TGCGCCAGTTCGCCGGGACAGGGGTTCTACGAGCAGTACTTC
TRBJ2-2	13	TRBV10-3	NA	many	CAISELTTGELFF	TGTGCCATCAGTGAGCTGACAACCGGGGAGCTGTTTTTT